A selection of T cell receptor beta chains follows, all from one sample in a study of CD8 T cells in Susac syndrome. Each CDR3 protein is one row after TCRdb ran MiXCR on the immunoSEQ multiplex PCR reads. The data contain some 200,000 distinct CDR3 sequences, about 95% of them seen just once; the ten biggest clones take up roughly 0.1%. The sequenced material came from CD4+ T cells from PBMCs. The receptor source for this set is a human donor with multiple sclerosis. The CDR3 runs from the conserved cysteine through the conserved F or W. The order of the fields is clone size, J gene, V gene, D gene, CDR3 DNA, CDR3 protein. D genes are given only for firm matches. Not every row has a clone size; where given, it reads once, few, many or a size class.

- TRBJ1-5 TRBV27 TRBD1 TGTGCCAGCAGTTCAAGGGGGACAGGGTTTGGTGGCAATCAGCCCCAGCATTTT CASSSRGTGFGGNQPQHF
- TRBJ2-1 TRBV29-1 TRBD2 TGCAGCGTTGAAGTAGCGGGAGGGGCCTACAATGAGCAGTTCTTC CSVEVAGGAYNEQFF
once TRBJ2-3 TRBV7-2 - TGTGCCAGCACCCCTAGACGACGCACAGATACGCAGTATTTT CASTPRRRTDTQYF
- TRBJ1-2 TRBV30 - TGTGCCCCCCACGAGGGGCAGAAAAGCAACTATGGCTACACCTTC CAPHEGQKSNYGYTF
- TRBJ2-3 TRBV29-1 - TGCAGCGTTGCGGGGGTTCCGGAACAGCATACGCAGTATTTT CSVAGVPEQHTQYF
- TRBJ1-2 TRBV29-1 - TGCAGCGCGAGACAGAAAAAAAACTATGGCTACACCTTC CSARQKKNYGYTF
- TRBJ2-3 TRBV9 - TGTGCCAGCAGCCCCTGGACTTCGCCAGATACGCAGTATTTT CASSPWTSPDTQYF
- TRBJ1-6 TRBV5-6 - TGTGCCAGCAGCTTGGTGAATCTGGGTTCTTCACCCCTCCACTTT CASSLVNLGSSPLHF
few TRBJ2-1 TRBV12-3/TRBV12-4 TRBD1 TGTGCCAGCAGCCGGACAGGCGTCAATGAGCAGTTCTTC CASSRTGVNEQFF
- TRBJ2-1 TRBV7-3 - TGTGCCAGCAGCTTAGGTGTGGGTGAGCAGTTCTTC CASSLGVGEQFF
- TRBJ2-1 TRBV30 - TGTGCCTGGAGTGTAATAGGGGTACAAGGAGAGCAGTTCTTC CAWSVIGVQGEQFF
- TRBJ2-3 TRBV29-1 - TGCAGCGTTGAAACGGGTCTAGCAACAGATACGCAGTATTTT CSVETGLATDTQYF
- TRBJ2-3 TRBV24-1 - TGTGCCACCGCTGCAGGGGCCCGCACAGATACGCAGTATTTT CATAAGARTDTQYF
- TRBJ1-1 TRBV14 - TGTGCCAGCAGCCAAGAGATGTTTTCCAAAGCTTTCTTT CASSQEMFSKAFF
- TRBJ2-7 TRBV20-1 - TGCAGTGCTAGGGACTTTGGGGTCCCCGGGCAGTACTTC CSARDFGVPGQYF
- TRBJ1-1 TRBV29-1 - TGCAGCGTTGAGAGACAGAACACTGAAGCTTTCTTT CSVERQNTEAFF
- TRBJ1-2 TRBV27 TRBD1 TGTGCCAGCAGTAGCAGCCGGGACAGGTGGGGCTACACCTTC CASSSSRDRWGYTF
- TRBJ2-7 TRBV7-9 TRBD2 TGTGCCAGCAGCTACCCGGGGAGGGACTACGAGCAGTACTTC CASSYPGRDYEQYF
- TRBJ1-1 TRBV5-1 - TGCGCCAGCAGCTCAAGCCCTGGGAGATGGAGGAACACTGAAGCTTTCTTT CASSSSPGRWRNTEAFF
- TRBJ1-2 TRBV25-1 - TGTGCCAGCAGTGAAATGTATGGCTACACCTTC CASSEMYGYTF
- TRBJ1-1 TRBV19 - TGTGCCAGTAGTATAATCGGCATTGAAGCTTTCTTT CASSIIGIEAFF
- TRBJ2-3 TRBV12-3/TRBV12-4 TRBD2 TGTGCCAGCAGTTTGGGGTGGGGAGGGTCAGATACGCAGTATTTT CASSLGWGGSDTQYF
- TRBJ2-5 TRBV12-3/TRBV12-4 - TGTGCCAGCAGTTGGCTGACTCAGGGGACCCAGTACTTC CASSWLTQGTQYF
- TRBJ2-7 TRBV20-1 TRBD1 TGCAGTGCTAGGGGACCCGGGACAGGGGGCTACGAGCAGTACTTC CSARGPGTGGYEQYF
- TRBJ2-3 TRBV9 TRBD2 TGTGCCAGCAGCCGAACTAGCGGGAGCACAGATACGCAGTATTTT CASSRTSGSTDTQYF
- TRBJ2-7 TRBV19 - TGTGCCAGTAGTATCGGGCGAGGACCCTACGAGCAGTACTTC CASSIGRGPYEQYF
few TRBJ2-6 TRBV27 - TGTGCCAGCAGGAGGTCTGGGGCCAACGTCCTGACTTTC CASRRSGANVLTF
- TRBJ1-2 TRBV20-1 - TGCAGTGCGGAAAGGGATGCTAACTATGGCTACACCTTC CSAERDANYGYTF
- TRBJ2-3 TRBV28 - TGTGCCATCACCGGGGAGGCACATGCAGATACGCAGTATTTT CAITGEAHADTQYF
- TRBJ2-7 TRBV6-6 TRBD1 TGTGCCAGCAGTTCTACCGACAGGGTCCCCTACGAGCAGTACTTC CASSSTDRVPYEQYF
once TRBJ2-5 TRBV6-5 - TGTGCCAGCAGGTCCCGGGACATCTTTGAGACCCAGTACTTC CASRSRDIFETQYF
- TRBJ2-7 TRBV28 TRBD1 TGTGCCAGCACCCGGACAGGGGTAATCTACGAGCAGTACTTC CASTRTGVIYEQYF
- TRBJ1-2 TRBV12-3/TRBV12-4 TRBD1 TGTGCCAGCAGTTTCTTTACAGGGGGAGGCTACACCTTC CASSFFTGGGYTF
- TRBJ2-5 TRBV5-4 - TGTGCCAGCAGCTTGAGAGCGGGCACAGAGACCCAGTACTTC CASSLRAGTETQYF
- TRBJ2-7 TRBV20-1 TRBD2 TGCAGTGCTACTTCTAGCGGGGGGGCCCAGTACTTC CSATSSGGAQYF
- TRBJ1-2 TRBV29-1 - TGCAGCGTTGGGCCAGAACAGCAGGCTTATGGCTACACCTTC CSVGPEQQAYGYTF
- TRBJ1-4 TRBV4-1 - TGCGCCAGCAGCATCGAGACAGCTGAAAAACTGTTTTTT CASSIETAEKLFF
- TRBJ2-1 TRBV24-1 TRBD2 TGTGCCACCAGTGATGTGACTAGCGGGAGAATTGAGCAGTTCTTC CATSDVTSGRIEQFF
- TRBJ1-2 TRBV27 TRBD1 TGTGCCAGCAGTTCGTCCCGGGACAGGTTCTATGGCTACACCTTC CASSSSRDRFYGYTF
once TRBJ2-1 TRBV19 TRBD2 TGTGCCAGTAGGAGAGGGACTAGCGGGATCTACAATGAGCAGTTCTTC CASRRGTSGIYNEQFF
- TRBJ2-1 TRBV20-1 - TGCAGTGCTAGATCCGAAACTAGCCCTGAGCAGTTCTTC CSARSETSPEQFF
- TRBJ1-2 TRBV20-1 - TGCAGTGCTAGAGACTTGATTGGCTACACCTTC CSARDLIGYTF
- TRBJ2-1 TRBV20-1 TRBD2 TGCAGTGCTCCCAGCGCGGGACTAGCGGACAATGAGCAGTTCTTC CSAPSAGLADNEQFF
- TRBJ2-3 TRBV20-1 TRBD2 TGCAGTGCTAGAGGGGACGGGAGGCCCCCGGATACGCAGTATTTT CSARGDGRPPDTQYF
few TRBJ2-7 TRBV29-1 TRBD1 TGCAGCGTTAAACAGGGGGATCGCGGCGAGCAGTACTTC CSVKQGDRGEQYF
- TRBJ1-6 TRBV7-9 - TGTGCCAGCAGCTTCAGGACACCCCAGGCGCCCCTCCACTTT CASSFRTPQAPLHF
- TRBJ2-2 TRBV7-9 - TGTGCCAGCTCCCAGGGGCGCATCACCGGGGAGCTGTTTTTT CASSQGRITGELFF
- TRBJ1-5 TRBV3-1 - TGTGCCAGCAGCTACAGGAGCAGCAATCAGCCCCAGCATTTT CASSYRSSNQPQHF
- TRBJ1-2 TRBV23-1 - TGCGCCATCCCGGAGGGGTTGGACTATGGCTACACCTTC CAIPEGLDYGYTF